These 30 T cell receptor beta chains were all obtained from the same sample, sequenced in a study of identical twins. Using its own MiXCR run on the 5' RACE reads, TCRdb lists one record per CDR3 protein. The sample lists about 240,000 distinct CDR3 sequences; 10% to 15% were seen once. These data are also associated with another study on yellow fever vaccine responses in identical twins.

The specimen sequenced was memory (CD45RO+) T cells sorted from blood. Receptors originate from a young woman in good health.

This clonotype was seen repeatedly, ten times or more. The J gene is TRBJ2-3, the V gene TRBV7-2, with TRBD2 matching over 7 bases. The CDR3 totals 15 residues. After removal of 2 bases from V and 5 bases from J, the junction contained 7 bases not matched to a gene. Looked up from germline, CDR1 is SGHTA and CDR2 is FQGNSA. The CDR3 loop is CASSLPAGTKDTQYF. The DNA for the CDR3 is TGTGCCAGCAGCTTACCCGCCGGGACTAAAGATACGCAGTATTTT.

This clonotype came up many times. The chain has TRBV29-1 and TRBJ1-2, with 8 bases that match TRBD1. The germline V gene has CDR1 SQVTM and CDR2 ANQGSEA. This CDR3 spans 16 amino acids. J gave up 8 bases and V 0 bases, and 14 bases lay outside the gene matches. CDR3 DNA sequence: TGCAGCGTTGAAGACCCCGGGACAGGCTGGAGGGAGGGCTACACCTTC. Its translation: CSVEDPGTGWREGYTF.

A few counts support this clonotype. This chain links TRBV15 with TRBJ2-7; 7 bases match TRBD2. CDR1 and CDR2 (germline): LNHNV, YYDKDF (reference sequence). The V and J ends lost 0 bases and 12 bases, in that order; junction bases with no gene match: 5. There are 12 residues in the CDR3. CDR3 amino acids: CATSRDRRETYF. The DNA of the CDR3 is TGTGCCACCAGCAGAGATCGGCGGGAGACGTACTTC.

Ten or more counts support this clonotype. The rearrangement joins TRBV5-1 to TRBJ2-3; 8 bases fit TRBD2. Germline V gene lookup returns CDR1 SGHRS and CDR2 YFSETQ. The V gene end was trimmed by 5 bases and the J gene end by 3 bases; junction bases not matched to a gene: 11. The CDR3 has 16 residues. For the CDR3, the DNA is TGCGCCAGCAGGAAAATGGGAACTAGCGGTACAGATACGCAGTATTTT. Its protein product is CASRKMGTSGTDTQYF.

This chain joins TRBV7-8 and TRBJ1-2; 9 bases match TRBD1. With V trimmed by 3 bases and J by 7 bases, 6 bases remained unmatched. From germline, CDR1 is SGHVS and CDR2 FQNEAQ. There are 14 residues in the CDR3. The chain's CDR3 is CASSFDRGTSGYTF. The CDR3 region has the DNA TGTGCCAGCAGCTTTGACAGGGGGACGTCTGGCTACACCTTC.

This rearrangement joins TRBV24-1 to TRBJ2-5, with D unresolved. The CDR3 is 15 amino acids. V lost 0 bases and J 0 bases, leaving 7 bases between the germline ends. CDR1 KGHDR and CDR2 SFDVKD come from the germline V gene. CDR3 nucleotide sequence: TGTGCCACCAGTGATTTGCGCACAGACCAAGAGACCCAGTACTTC. Its translation is CATSDLRTDQETQYF.

The sample holds a few counts of this clonotype. V usage is TRBV27 and J usage is TRBJ2-7; D may be TRBD2 (5 bases). Trimming took 5 bases from V and 4 from J, leaving 12 bases between them. Germline CDR1 reads MNHEY; CDR2 reads SMNVEV (reference sequence). CDR3 length equals 13 residues. CDR3 loop: CASSKEVGYEQYF. DNA for the CDR3: TGTGCCAGCAGTAAGGAGGTGGGATACGAGCAGTACTTC.

The genes are TRBV5-1 and TRBJ2-3, with TRBD2 matching over 7 bases. V gave up 0 bases and J gave up 2 bases; unmatched junction bases: 6. The CDR3 runs to 16 residues. CDR1 SGHRS and CDR2 YFSETQ come from the germline V gene. The DNA for the CDR3 is TGCGCCAGCAGCTTGGGGGCTAGCGGATTCACAGATACGCAGTATTTT. This gives the protein CASSLGASGFTDTQYF.

V is TRBV11-2 and J is TRBJ2-5, with D perhaps matching TRBD2 (6 bases). The CDR3 totals 12 residues. In germline, CDR1 is SGHAT, CDR2 FQNNGV. Trimming took off 6 bases at V and 10 bases at J, with 15 bases between the two ends. The CDR3 spells CASRIGAEGQYF. DNA for the CDR3: TGTGCCAGCAGAATAGGCGCGGAGGGCCAGTACTTC.

The rearrangement joins TRBV3-1 to TRBJ2-3; D is perhaps TRBD2 (5 bases). CDR3 length: 14 residues. Trimming took off 3 bases at V and 0 bases at J, with 7 bases between the two ends. Per germline, CDR1 LGHDT and CDR2 YNNKEL (reference sequence). CDR3 sequence: CASSQTGSTDTQYF. As DNA, the CDR3 is TGTGCCAGCAGCCAGACGGGAAGCACAGATACGCAGTATTTT.

J is TRBJ2-2 and V is TRBV2; D possibly uses TRBD1 or TRBD2 (5 bases each). This CDR3 has 16 amino acids. The V and J ends lost 4 bases and 1 base respectively, with 13 bases between them. Per germline, CDR1 SNHLY and CDR2 FYNNEI. The CDR3 loop reads CASSALEGRNTGELFF. In DNA, the CDR3 is TGTGCCAGCAGTGCCTTAGAGGGGCGGAACACCGGGGAGCTGTTTTTT.

CDR3 sequence (DNA): TGCGCCAGCAGCTTGGCGGGACAATCAAGTGAGCAGTTCTTC. It is translated as CASSLAGQSSEQFF. This sequence joins TRBV5-1 and TRBJ2-1; D might be TRBD1 (6 bases). Trimming shortened V by 0 bases and J by 9 bases, and 13 bases separated the two germline ends. Germline V gene data show CDR1 as SGHRS and CDR2 as YFSETQ. The CDR3 is 14 residues long.

This chain connects TRBV5-4 to TRBJ2-2, with 13 bases identical to TRBD2. The CDR3 contains 20 residues. The V gene end was trimmed by 1 base and the J gene end by 1 base; junction bases not matched to a gene: 10. Germline lookup yields CDR1 SGHNT and CDR2 YYREEE (reference sequence). CDR3 region: CASSLLPGLAGNRNTGELFF. The CDR3 coding sequence is TGTGCCAGCAGCTTGTTACCGGGACTAGCGGGAAATCGGAACACCGGGGAGCTGTTTTTT.

In its sample, this clonotype was seen many times. The chain carries TRBV5-1 and TRBJ2-1; maybe TRBD2 (5 bases). Trimming took off 2 bases at V and 0 bases at J, with 12 bases between the two ends. Germline loops: CDR1 SGHRS, CDR2 YFSETQ. This CDR3 has 16 amino acids. The CDR3 region is CASSFQESGSYNEQFF. The CDR3 DNA is TGCGCCAGCAGCTTTCAAGAGAGCGGCTCCTACAATGAGCAGTTCTTC. Together with reference TRBV5-1 and TRBJ2-1, the CDR3 gives the full variable domain: KAGVTQTPRYLIKTRGQQVTLSCSPISGHRSVSWYQQTPGQGLQFLFEYFSETQRNKGNFPGRFSGRQFSNSRSEMNVSTLELGDSALYLCASSFQESGSYNEQFFGPGTRLTVL.

V gene TRBV11-3 combines with J gene TRBJ2-7; a weak D match, TRBD2 (5 bases). The CDR3 has 13 amino acids. V lost 5 bases and J lost 6, with 14 bases in between. Germline-derived CDR1 and CDR2 are SGHNT and YENEEA. As DNA, the CDR3 is TGTGCCAGCAGCCCACATGAGCGGCTCGAGCAGTACTTC. It specifies CASSPHERLEQYF.

This clonotype turned up a few times. The chain combines TRBV15 with TRBJ1-2; perhaps TRBD1 as D (5 bases). V lost 4 bases, J lost 0 bases, and 15 bases lay in between. This CDR3 comprises 16 residues. Germline CDR1 and CDR2: LNHNV and YYDKDF (reference sequence). The CDR3: CATSKAGGSSNYGYTF. CDR3 nucleotide sequence: TGTGCCACCAGCAAAGCCGGGGGTTCTTCTAACTATGGCTACACCTTC.

There are a few counts of this clonotype. J is TRBJ2-1 and V is TRBV5-1; 7 positions match TRBD1. Germline-derived CDR1 and CDR2 are SGHRS and YFSETQ. Trimming took 4 bases from V and 4 from J; bases not matched to a gene: 8. The length of the CDR3 is 15 residues. The chain's CDR3 is CASSEGQVPYNEQFF. In nucleotides, the CDR3 is TGCGCCAGCAGCGAAGGACAGGTACCATACAATGAGCAGTTCTTC.

This clonotype was seen a few times. Its ends do not fully match the called genes, so a read error is possible. The chain links TRBV10-3 to TRBJ2-3, with D maybe TRBD2 (6 bases). This CDR3 comprises 11 residues. Germline values: CDR1 ENHRY, CDR2 SYGVKD. CDR3 region: CAALGLERVDF. Written as DNA, the CDR3 is TGTGCCGCGCTAGGACTGGAGCGGGTTGATTTT.

This clonotype has a count of ten or more. V gene TRBV24-1 combines with J gene TRBJ2-3, with 10 bases lining up with TRBD2. Germline V lookup: CDR1 KGHDR, CDR2 SFDVKD. The CDR3 spans 16 residues. Losses at the gene ends were 4 bases for V and 4 bases for J; bases not matched to a gene: 7. CDR3 in DNA: TGTGCCACCAGTGACCCTAGCGGGAGATTCGCAGATACGCAGTATTTT. It codes for CATSDPSGRFADTQYF.

This clonotype was counted between two and nine times. This chain links TRBV18 with TRBJ1-1; D is undetermined. The CDR3 is 11 residues long. Trimming removed 3 bases at V and 2 bases at J, with 1 base between. CDR1 is KGHSH and CDR2 is LQKENI in the germline V gene. The CDR3 here is CASSPNTEAFF. The DNA for the CDR3 is TGTGCCAGCTCACCTAACACTGAAGCTTTCTTT. Looking up the rest from reference TRBV18 and TRBJ1-1 gives the full variable domain: NAGVMQNPRHLVRRRGQEARLRCSPMKGHSHVYWYRQLPEEGLKFMVYLQKENIIDESGMPKERFSAEFPKEGPSILRIQQVVRGDSAAYFCASSPNTEAFFGQGTRLTVV.

This clonotype was found many times. V gene TRBV28 combines with J gene TRBJ1-5, with 7 positions matching TRBD1. From germline, CDR1 is MDHEN and CDR2 SYDVKM. Trimming removed 6 bases from V and 0 bases from J; junction bases left unmatched: 5. The CDR3 has 15 residues. The CDR3 sequence is CASSPTGNSNQPQHF. The CDR3 DNA is TGTGCCAGCAGCCCGACAGGGAATAGCAATCAGCCCCAGCATTTT.

DNA for the CDR3: TGTGCCAGCAGTCGAACAAGTTATGGGGCCAACGTCCTGACTTTC. The encoded protein is CASSRTSYGANVLTF. The chain couples TRBV3-1 to TRBJ2-6; D ambiguous. CDR3 length: 15 residues. V dropped 6 bases and J dropped 3 bases, with 12 bases sitting between them. The germline CDR1 and CDR2 sequences are LGHDT and YNNKEL (reference sequence).

This clonotype was counted between two and nine times. The rearrangement links TRBV24-1 to TRBJ2-7; D is ambiguous. Trimming removed 6 bases from V and 4 bases from J, with 6 bases in between. Germline V gives CDR1 KGHDR, CDR2 SFDVKD. This CDR3 has 11 amino acids. The CDR3 is CATSNGYEQYF. The CDR3 DNA is TGTGCCACCAGTAACGGGTACGAGCAGTACTTC.

This clonotype was recorded at least ten times. This CDR3 reads CASSQGAYEQYF. CDR3 bases: TGTGCCAGCAGCCAAGGAGCCTACGAGCAGTACTTC. This rearrangement joins TRBV3-1 to TRBJ2-7; D uncertain. CDR1 LGHDT and CDR2 YNNKEL come from the germline V gene (reference sequence). V dropped 1 base and J dropped 2 bases, with 3 bases sitting between them. The CDR3 is made up of 12 amino acids.

The gene calls are TRBV5-1 and TRBJ2-7, with D unclear. The CDR3 has 13 amino acids. Germline assignment: CDR1 SGHRS and CDR2 YFSETQ. The germline V and J ends were trimmed by 0 bases and 5 bases, with 9 bases remaining between them. CDR3 nucleotides: TGCGCCAGCAGCTTGGGTCCGAGCAACGAGCAGTACTTC. This sequence encodes CASSLGPSNEQYF.

The table lists this clonotype with many counts. V is TRBV28 and J is TRBJ2-4, with D maybe TRBD1 (5 bases). Trimming pared 5 bases from V and 3 bases from J, leaving 8 bases between. This CDR3 comprises 13 residues. The germline V gene encodes CDR1 MDHEN and CDR2 SYDVKM. The CDR3 is CASSPDSKNIQYF. Written as DNA, the CDR3 is TGTGCCAGCAGTCCAGACAGCAAAAACATTCAGTACTTC.

This clonotype has ten or more counts. The chain employs TRBV11-2 and TRBJ2-1, with D unclear. Germline V gene data show CDR1 as SGHAT and CDR2 as FQNNGV. Trimming took 6 bases from V and 6 from J, leaving 9 bases between them. The CDR3 is 12 residues long. As DNA, the CDR3 is TGTGCCAGCAGTCGCTGGGTCAATGAGCAGTTCTTC. Translating gives CASSRWVNEQFF.

This clonotype was observed a few times. The CDR3 DNA is TGTGCCAGCAGCCGGGGACAGGGGGCCTACGAGCAGTACTTC. It codes for CASSRGQGAYEQYF. The chain couples TRBV7-2 to TRBJ2-7; TRBD1 aligns across 11 bases. The germline gives CDR1 SGHTA, CDR2 FQGNSA. The CDR3 is made up of 14 amino acids. The V gene end was trimmed by 5 bases and the J gene end by 2 bases; junction bases not matched to a gene: 2. The full variable domain, with the rest looked up from reference TRBV7-2 and TRBJ2-7, is GAGVSQSPSNKVTEKGKDVELRCDPISGHTALYWYRQSLGQGLEFLIYFQGNSAPDKSGLPSDRFSAERTGGSVSTLTIQRTQQEDSAVYLCASSRGQGAYEQYFGPGTRLTVT.

The chain is built from TRBV24-1 and TRBJ2-1; D is perhaps TRBD1 (5 bases). The CDR3 covers 16 residues. The germline V gene has CDR1 KGHDR and CDR2 SFDVKD. Trimming cost V 5 bases and J 3 bases, with 16 bases left between them. This CDR3 is CATSAGERQFYNEQFF. The DNA for the CDR3 is TGTGCCACCAGTGCCGGAGAGCGACAGTTCTACAATGAGCAGTTCTTC.

This chain connects TRBV7-9 to TRBJ2-7; the D is unclear. The CDR3 is 14 residues long. V gave up 5 bases and J gave up 0 bases, with 11 bases separating them. In germline, CDR1 is SEHNR, CDR2 FQNEAQ (reference sequence). Here the CDR3 reads CASSPDLGSYEQYF. The CDR3 DNA follows: TGTGCCAGCAGCCCCGATCTGGGCTCCTACGAGCAGTACTTC.